The entry that follows covers one TCR beta chain sequence. The antigen remains unidentified. The data stem from a study of cytomegalovirus exposure and HLA in healthy donors. Whole-study results and caveats: An analysis was carried out at a later point. It showed that HLA-associated TCR beta chains were more clonally expanded than equally common non-associated chains. In an earlier analysis, about 87% or about 30%: the productive usage of most TCR beta V segments. Most TCR sequences proved rare, with some public TCRs found in many donors.

The study ran its PCR with 60 Vbeta and 13 Jbeta primers. TCRdb's table, derived via immunoSEQ multiplex PCR, lists solely in-frame clones and lacks some. The repertoire includes about 77,000 clones, roughly four fifths of them detected once, and around 4.3% sits in the top ten. The sequenced material came from PBMCs. This sequence was found in a man in his forties or fifties in good health and CMV-seronegative.

CDR3 sequence reads: CASSQTTPSNQPQHF. Written as DNA, the CDR3 is TGTGCCAGCAGCCAAACTACCCCCAGCAATCAGCCCCAGCATTTT. The V call is TRBV16, the J call TRBJ1-5; D gene uncertain. The ends were cut back, 2 bases at V and 1 base at J, with 9 bases in the middle. The length of the CDR3 is 15 residues. Germline-derived CDR1 and CDR2 are KGHSY and FQNENV.